This T cell receptor (beta chain) was sequenced during a study of human T cells and chemical hapten exposure. Across the study: TCR yields differed between samples (mainly from small differences in pooled library volume).

This sample's time point: patch test 1, 2 weeks after DPC sensitization. Treatment denoted: therapeutic diphenylcyclopropenone sensitization with weekly scalp DPC. Study results and caveats: Expanded TCRs clustered into significantly more large CDR3 similarity groups than controls, the analysis revealed. Following DPC sensitization, TCRs present above 1 in 1000 frequency showed no change.

The CDR3 has 12 amino acids. Between the trimmed V and J ends, which lost 6 bases and 4 bases, there was a span of 9 bases. Per the original data handling: Sample TCR counts, which ranged from 23,224 to 690,600, had a median of roughly 92,000. TCRdb re-analysed the RACE reads in MiXCR, keeping a single row per CDR3 protein. TCRdb, rather than the study authors, made the V and J calls. The sample includes 380,000 or so distinct CDR3 sequences, more than 4.5% of them seen just once. This clonotype was recorded a few times. The target antigen is unknown. The V gene is TRBV12-3 or TRBV12-4, the J gene TRBJ1-2; D might be TRBD1 (6 bases). The TCR sequence derives from a woman aged 45-65 years with alopecia areata. Some clones in this sample may be carry-over from other donors' samples. Sequenced material: whole blood, taken in connection with sensitization to the hapten diphenylcyclopropenone (DPC). The CDR3 is CASSDRSYGYTF. CDR3 nucleotide sequence: TGTGCCAGCAGCGACAGGTCCTATGGCTACACCTTC.